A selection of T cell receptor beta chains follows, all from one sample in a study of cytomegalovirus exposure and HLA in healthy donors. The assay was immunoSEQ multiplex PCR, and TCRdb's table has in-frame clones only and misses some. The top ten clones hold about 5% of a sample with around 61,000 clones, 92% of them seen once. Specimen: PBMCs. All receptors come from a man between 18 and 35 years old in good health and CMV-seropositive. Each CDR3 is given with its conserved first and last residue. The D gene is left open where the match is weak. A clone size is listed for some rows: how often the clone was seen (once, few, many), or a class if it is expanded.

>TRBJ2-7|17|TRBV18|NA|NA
CASSPNRPGLGRDEQYF
TGTGCCAGCTCACCGAACCGACCGGGACTTGGCAGGGACGAGCAGTACTTC
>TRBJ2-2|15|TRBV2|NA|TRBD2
CASSGLALTGGELFF
TGTGCCAGCAGCGGACTAGCCCTCACCGGGGGGGAGCTGTTTTTT
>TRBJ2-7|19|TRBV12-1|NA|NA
CASVSPPGGASGSAYEQYF
TGTGCCAGCGTCTCTCCCCCCGGTGGGGCTAGCGGGAGCGCCTACGAGCAGTACTTC
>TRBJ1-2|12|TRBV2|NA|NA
CASSDRGYGYTF
TGTGCCAGCAGTGACAGGGGCTATGGCTACACCTTC
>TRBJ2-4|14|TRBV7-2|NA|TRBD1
CASGPGQGKNIQYF
TGTGCCAGCGGACCAGGACAGGGTAAAAACATTCAGTACTTC
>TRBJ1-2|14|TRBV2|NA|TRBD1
CASRGTGGGYGYTF
TGTGCCAGCAGGGGGACAGGGGGAGGATATGGCTACACCTTC
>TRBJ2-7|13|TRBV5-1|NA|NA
CASSLDGDYEQYF
TGCGCCAGCAGCTTGGACGGTGACTACGAGCAGTACTTC
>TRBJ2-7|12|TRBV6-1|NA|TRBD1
CASNRGPDEQYF
TGTGCCAGCAACAGGGGGCCAGACGAGCAGTACTTC
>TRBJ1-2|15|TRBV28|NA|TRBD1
CASRSDLNRGGGYTF
TGTGCCAGCAGATCTGACCTGAACAGGGGGGGAGGCTACACCTTC
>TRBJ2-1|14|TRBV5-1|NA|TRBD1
CASTPGGSYNEQFF
TGCGCCAGCACTCCAGGGGGCTCCTACAATGAGCAGTTCTTC
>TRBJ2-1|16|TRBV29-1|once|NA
CSVEDASGGLDNEQFF
TGCAGCGTTGAAGATGCGAGCGGAGGGCTAGACAATGAGCAGTTCTTC
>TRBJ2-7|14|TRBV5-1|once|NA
CASSWGHWEGEQYF
TGCGCCAGCAGCTGGGGGCATTGGGAGGGCGAGCAGTACTTC
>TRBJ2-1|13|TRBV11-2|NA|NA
CASSFGTYNEQFF
TGTGCCAGCAGCTTCGGGACCTACAATGAGCAGTTCTTC